This T cell receptor (beta chain) was captured by sequencing in a study of blood T cell repertoires in COVID-19. Study information: Acute and convalescent COVID-19 samples came from the United States, Italy and Spain. The cDNA or gDNA used as material had been derived from T cells, B-cell-depleted T cells, or PBMCs.

The CDR3 has 16 residues. In the authors' workflow: Estimation of nucleated cell counts relied on the amplification of reference gene primers. Using immunoSEQ multiplex PCR, the repertoire was profiled, and TCRdb retains in-frame clones only, with some absent. The V and J calls and clone size were taken over from that table, and D and trimming were inferred from the DNA. This table holds over 350,000 clones, approximately 90% found once. The specimen was peripheral blood. This clonotype was sampled from a woman aged 25-40 years with active or convalescent COVID-19. The chain is built from TRBV21-1 and TRBJ2-3; the table assigns TRBD1, which was not confirmed against the DNA. TRBV21-1 is recorded as a pseudogene. The CDR3 DNA reads as TGTGCCAGCAGCAAATGTCGTGCAGGGTTTGCAGATACGCAGTATTTT. Its translation: CASSKCRAGFADTQYF.